This TCR beta chain was sequenced in a study of Ad26.COV2.S vaccination and SARS-CoV-2 variants (dated by TCRdb to about 2021). For context, the study as a whole: Donors in the vaccine arm were drawn from COV1001, a multicentre, randomized, double-blind, placebo-controlled phase I-IIa trial testing Ad26.COV2.S in healthy adults. Ad26.COV2.S was administered intramuscularly at 5 x 10^10 or 1 x 10^11 viral particles, either as a single shot or as two shots given 56 days apart. TCRbeta repertoire sequencing served as the tool for gauging how specific and how broad the SARS-CoV-2-reactive T cell receptors were following Ad26.COV2.S vaccination. A total of approximately 30 samples were included in the TCR-sequenced set, comprising roughly 19 Ad26.COV2.S vaccine recipients, 5 placebo recipients and 8 SARS-CoV-2 convalescent individuals. Trial participants were randomized into five groups of five, in which low-dose or high-dose Ad26.COV2.S was given once or twice, or placebo was given on both occasions. Throughout the experiments and outcome assessment, investigators stayed blinded to trial group allocation.

The immunoSEQ Assay was used to sequence TCRbeta CDR3 regions. After extraction, genomic DNA underwent amplification by bias-controlled multiplex PCR, followed by high-throughput sequencing. The original pipeline was this. To quantify the absolute abundance of each unique TCRbeta CDR3 region, sequences were collapsed and filtered. T cell fraction was estimated by normalization of TCRbeta template counts to usable DNA, with usable DNA being measured through amplification of reference genes present in all nucleated cells. Repertoire TCRs were annotated as SARS-CoV-2-specific when V gene, CDR3 amino acid sequence and J gene were exactly matched to a known reactive TCR set. The reference SARS-CoV-2 TCR set came from MIRA and was filtered for enrichment in COVID-19-positive ImmuneCODE repertoires, removing public or cross-reactive TCRs. Using the MIRA antigens, annotated TCRs were further analysed by specific ORF or by position within an ORF. Breadth was defined as the number of annotated unique rearrangements divided by the total number of unique productive rearrangements, and depth was defined as the summed frequency of the annotated unique rearrangements. TCR breadth was compared between groups using two-sided Wilcoxon rank-sum tests. The clones in this table, taken by TCRdb from immuneACCESS, are in-frame only. Not every clone is retained; where verified, under half of the shortfall comes from an unresolved V gene, and the cause of the rest is unknown. For V, J and clone size, that table is used; D and trimming come from the DNA. This sample has some 460,000 clones in its table, and 70% to 90% of those were observed once. The top ten hold 1.5% to 2% of the sample.

There are 15 amino acids in the CDR3, from cysteine to phenylalanine inclusive. Solely the CDR3 DNA is kept, with 45 bases framed from the first base. The trim is 2 bases for V and 5 bases for J, with a gap of 18 bases between the germline ends. CDR1 GTSNPN and CDR2 SVGIG are derived from the germline V gene (reference sequence). As regards this clone: What this receptor recognizes is not known. Base qualities are missing; no much larger clone stands one base away.

This specimen's treatment or condition label, interpreted: 15 to 20 received Ad26.COV2.S at low or high dose, single or two shots; about 5 received placebo; per-sample allocation not given. For vaccine and placebo recipients, the sequenced repertoires came from samples collected on day 63 after the first injection. Between 29 July and 7 August 2020, Cohort 1b enrolled about 27 adults aged 18-55 years at one site in Boston, USA. Ad26.COV2.S consisted of a replication-incompetent adenovirus type 26 vector by which a prefusion-stabilized SARS-CoV-2 spike protein from the original Wuhan strain was expressed. Paper-wide results and their limitations: Substantial breadth of spike-specific CD8+ and CD4+ T cell responses was reported after vaccination. According to the authors, total T cell responses may have been underestimated by the TCR breadth and depth analyses. Higher spike-specific TCR breadth was observed in Ad26.COV2.S recipients than in placebo recipients (P = 0.0014). Non-spike TCR breadth was comparable between vaccine and placebo recipients, consistent with the vaccine containing only spike. The study was not powered for comparison of responses between vaccine doses or regimens.

The input for sequencing was peripheral blood, taken in a trial of Ad26.COV2.S vaccine versus placebo. The receptor was derived from a person between 18 and 65 years old who received the Ad26.COV2.S COVID-19 vaccine or a placebo. The sequence is built from TRBV30 and TRBJ2-5, with the D gene not clear enough to name. The CDR3 reads as follows: CAWSPPTHTGETQYF. In nucleotides, the sequence is TGTGCCTGGAGTCCTCCCACTCATACCGGGGAGACCCAGTACTTC.